This T cell receptor (beta chain) stems from a study of technical replicates of blood from several donors. The V gene's germline CDR1 is MDHEN and CDR2 SYDVKM. The CDR3 is 14 residues long. Deletions cut 5 bases from V and 0 bases from J, with 10 bases between. The assay was immunoSEQ multiplex PCR, and TCRdb's table has in-frame clones only and misses some. The repertoire has around 83,000 clones, around 90% of them found once; the top ten carry approximately 0.25%. This sequence originates from a human donor in good health. This chain connects TRBV28 to TRBJ1-2; D might be TRBD1 (5 bases). The specimen was T cells isolated from PBMCs. CDR3 in amino acids: CASSPPTANYGYTF. In DNA form, the CDR3 reads TGTGCCAGCAGTCCCCCGACAGCTAACTATGGCTACACCTTC.